One sample yielded the 14 T cell receptor beta chains listed below, sequenced in a study of CD8 T cells in Susac syndrome. RNA totalling roughly 0.5 to 1 ug underwent reverse transcription with random hexamers. In TCRdb, the immunoSEQ multiplex PCR reads were re-called with MiXCR into one record per CDR3 protein. The sample includes 110,000 to 150,000 distinct CDR3 sequences, 90% to 97% of them seen just once. The sequenced sample consisted of CD4+ T cells from PBMCs. The receptors originated from a human donor with Susac syndrome.

The chain combines TRBV19 with TRBJ2-3, with 7 bases fitting TRBD2. V was pared by 0 bases and J by 2 bases, with 14 bases of the junction left unmatched. CDR1 and CDR2 from the germline V gene are LNHDA and SQIVND (reference sequence). The CDR3 spans 19 residues. CDR3 in amino acids: CASSIDLSGGGGNTDTQYF. The DNA for the CDR3 is TGTGCCAGTAGTATAGATCTATCGGGGGGTGGGGGAAACACAGATACGCAGTATTTT.

Points on this clonotype: Germline and junction disagree at one end, which may indicate a read error. The chain uses TRBV7-9 and TRBJ2-1, with TRBD1 identical over 12 bases. Germline V gene data show CDR1 as SEHNR and CDR2 as FQNEAQ (reference sequence). The CDR3 extends over 16 amino acids. The CDR3 is CASRLGGTGGFNEQFF. The CDR3 nucleotides read TGTGCCAGCAGATTAGGAGGGACAGGGGGCTTCAATGAGCAGTTCTTC.

The chain combines TRBV11-2 with TRBJ2-5; D is unresolved. From germline, CDR1 is SGHAT and CDR2 FQNNGV. The length of the CDR3 is 16 residues. V was pared by 5 bases and J by 0 bases, with 16 bases between. The CDR3 nucleotides read TGTGCCAGCAGCCTTTATCGACTCGGCTACCAAGAGACCCAGTACTTC. Translated: CASSLYRLGYQETQYF.

The gene calls are TRBV3-1 and TRBJ2-3, with D unresolved. CDR1 is LGHDT, CDR2 YNNKEL, per germline (reference sequence). The ends were cut back, 2 bases at V and 6 bases at J, with 6 bases in the middle. The CDR3 extends over 12 amino acids. The CDR3 sequence: CASSQIGDTQYF. The CDR3, as DNA: TGTGCCAGCAGCCAAATCGGGGATACGCAGTATTTT.

The chain employs TRBV7-9 and TRBJ2-1, with D possibly TRBD2 on 5 matching bases. Between the trimmed V and J ends, which lost 5 bases and 6 bases, there was a span of 23 bases. CDR1 and CDR2 (germline): SEHNR, FQNEAQ (reference sequence). CDR3 length: 17 residues. CDR3 in amino acids: CASSRNMGDYSSNEQFF. The CDR3 nucleotides read TGTGCCAGCAGCCGGAATATGGGAGACTACAGTTCCAATGAGCAGTTCTTC.

V usage is TRBV4-1 and J usage is TRBJ2-6; D may be TRBD1 or TRBD2 (6 bases each). Trimming removed 9 bases at V and 5 bases at J, with 17 bases between. Germline CDR1 and CDR2: MGHRA and YSYEKL. The CDR3 contains 15 residues. CDR3 nucleotide sequence: TGCGCCAGTTCCGGAGGGGGGAATTGGGCCAACGTCCTGACTTTC. Protein: CASSGGGNWANVLTF.

The V and J genes are TRBV3-1 and TRBJ1-5, with TRBD1 identical over 10 bases. The junction had 9 bases not matched to a gene; V was cut back by 1 base and J by 3 bases. Germline V lookup: CDR1 LGHDT, CDR2 YNNKEL (reference sequence). CDR3 length equals 18 residues. CDR3 in amino acids: CASSQAKPTGGVNQPQHF. CDR3 coding DNA: TGTGCCAGCAGCCAAGCTAAACCGACAGGGGGCGTCAATCAGCCCCAGCATTTT.

The CDR3 reads CASSQEGVSLRENYGYTF. For the CDR3, the DNA is TGCGCCAGCAGCCAGGAAGGGGTAAGCCTACGGGAAAACTATGGCTACACCTTC. This chain links TRBV4-1 with TRBJ1-2, with a possible D match to TRBD1 (5 bases). Looked up from germline, CDR1 is MGHRA and CDR2 is YSYEKL. The germline V and J ends were trimmed by 3 bases and 2 bases, with 22 bases remaining between them. This CDR3 spans 18 amino acids.

The rearrangement uses TRBV6-2 or TRBV6-3 and TRBJ2-7, with 11 bases lining up with TRBD2. Germline values: CDR1 MNHEY, CDR2 SVGEGT. V was pared by 5 bases and J by 5 bases, with 8 bases of the junction left unmatched. The CDR3 runs to 15 residues. CDR3: CASSKTSGSIDEQYF. The CDR3, as DNA: TGTGCCAGCAGTAAAACTAGCGGGAGTATCGACGAGCAGTACTTC.

This chain joins TRBV2 and TRBJ1-2, with TRBD1 as a possible D gene (5 bases). The V and J ends lost 3 bases and 4 bases respectively, with 18 bases between them. CDR3 length equals 16 residues. Germline-derived CDR1 and CDR2 are SNHLY and FYNNEI. The CDR3 DNA reads as TGTGCCAGCAGTGAGCCACCCCCCGGGACCCTCTATGGCTACACCTTC. Protein sequence: CASSEPPPGTLYGYTF.

The table lists this clonotype with a count of one. The chain combines TRBV29-1 with TRBJ1-5; D unclear. Germline V gene sequence: CDR1 SQVTM, CDR2 ANQGSEA. This CDR3 has 16 amino acids. Trimming removed 0 bases from V and 0 bases from J, with 12 bases in between. In nucleotides, the CDR3 is TGCAGCGTTGAAGATCTCGAGCCTAATAGCAATCAGCCCCAGCATTTT. It specifies CSVEDLEPNSNQPQHF.

The chain couples TRBV29-1 to TRBJ2-1; TRBD1 is a possible D gene (5 bases). From germline, CDR1 is SQVTM and CDR2 ANQGSEA. Between the trimmed V and J ends, which lost 4 bases and 8 bases, there was a span of 9 bases. This CDR3 spans 11 amino acids. CDR3 in amino acids: CSVGGSHEQFF. As DNA, the CDR3 is TGCAGCGTTGGGGGCTCACATGAGCAGTTCTTC.

This clonotype was found once. This chain connects TRBV29-1 to TRBJ1-3; D might be TRBD1 (5 bases). Germline CDR1 SQVTM, CDR2 ANQGSEA. The CDR3 is made up of 13 amino acids. Trimming shortened V by 4 bases and J by 3 bases, and 10 bases separated the two germline ends. CDR3 sequence reads: CSVAGSYGNTIYF. CDR3 in DNA: TGCAGCGTTGCAGGGAGCTATGGAAACACCATATATTTT.

V is TRBV4-1 and J is TRBJ2-7; D is undetermined. With 1 base removed from V and 7 bases from J, the gap between germline ends came to 5 bases. The germline gives CDR1 MGHRA, CDR2 YSYEKL. The CDR3 spans 11 residues. The chain's CDR3 is CASSQGWEQYF. The DNA for the CDR3 is TGCGCCAGCAGCCAAGGCTGGGAGCAGTACTTC.